Sequencing of this T cell receptor (beta chain) was carried out in a study of blood T cells in healthy people across ages. Primed by a sample-barcoded 5' primer and a J-beta primer mix, a second PCR proceeded for about 6 to 12 cycles. TCRdb analysed the 5' RACE reads with MiXCR anew, one entry per CDR3 protein. The sample has some 760,000 distinct CDR3 sequences; 25% are singletons. Germline V lookup: CDR1 SGHVS, CDR2 FQNEAQ. Trimming removed 5 bases from V and 0 bases from J, with 14 bases in between. The CDR3 is 15 residues long. Separately, the same data were catalogued under a study of T cells of mothers and their children.

V is TRBV7-8 and J is TRBJ2-7; no clear D. The sequencing input was blood. This sequence originates from a boy aged 5-17 years in good health. CDR3: CASSHRLFSSYEQYF. The DNA of the CDR3 is TGTGCCAGCAGCCACCGGCTGTTTAGCTCCTACGAGCAGTACTTC.